A selection of T cell receptor beta chains follows, all from one sample in a study of identical twins. MiXCR, applied by TCRdb to the 5' RACE reads, yields one record per CDR3 protein. The sample records some 500,000 distinct CDR3 sequences, approximately 14% being singletons. The sample was also linked to a second study, of yellow fever vaccine responses in identical twins.

The sequencing sample was made of CD4+ T cells sorted from blood. Source of these receptors: a woman in her late teens or twenties in good health. The conserved cysteine and the conserved F or W are not part of the CDR3 here. Some rows mark clone size as missing; the rest say once, few, many or name a class of expanded clone.

clone size | V gene | CDR3 protein
. | TRBV27 | ASSFVAGSNTEAF
. | TRBV27 | ASSVTSSPYEQY
. | TRBV2 | ASSQRDRTYEQY
few | TRBV6-2/TRBV6-3 | ASRNNYEQY
many | TRBV7-7 | ASGKDLQETQY
. | TRBV7-2 | ASSSLLAGPIGQF
few | TRBV2 | ASSARRDLYGYT
. | TRBV29-1 | SFTAGTTSTDTQY
. | TRBV20-1 | SARRRGRDTGELF
. | TRBV5-1 | ASSSNPGQGSYNEQF
many | TRBV3-1 | ASSHGTGGLNSPLH
few | TRBV12-3/TRBV12-4 | ASSLRAADYSEQY
. | TRBV28 | ASSLIDTEAF
many | TRBV12-3/TRBV12-4 | ASRPTAINTGELF
few | TRBV11-2 | ASLLISRKGQGIQETQY
few | TRBV5-1 | ASSLFQGTGELF
many | TRBV15 | ATSRDPRSVPTKEQF
. | TRBV7-9 | ASSLRGPGTENSPLH
. | TRBV10-3 | AIRTGQGNYNEQF
few | TRBV7-9 | ASRSDTQY
few | TRBV6-5 | ASSNRDSSYEQY
few | TRBV3-1 | ASSQALRQGTDTQY
. | TRBV12-3/TRBV12-4 | ASSPGQTNQETQY
. | TRBV7-2 | ASSPIRGAEWAGYT
few | TRBV27 | ASRLHPQEPSGANVLT
. | TRBV3-1 | ASSRRLAGGTGELF
. | TRBV20-1 | SAEILTGIGEQF
few | TRBV20-1 | SAKSDVGQY
. | TRBV6-1 | ASSLTGTRSYEQY
. | TRBV4-3 | ASSQAVRGTEAF
. | TRBV5-1 | ASSPPPRTGVNEQF
few | TRBV20-1 | SARMGGRGEQF
many | TRBV12-3/TRBV12-4 | ASSLGVYNEQF
few | TRBV7-3 | ASSERTARGYT
many | TRBV7-9 | ASSLTGLGRNQPQH
few | TRBV19 | ASSTLSGTGELF
few | TRBV6-5 | ASRSTNTEAF
. | TRBV12-3/TRBV12-4 | ASCSNSGSWFNSYNEQF
. | TRBV5-5 | ASSRQGTYGYT
many | TRBV7-3 | ASSLTPGGLITEAF
. | TRBV12-3/TRBV12-4 | ASRGGQRTGELF
few | TRBV20-1 | SANRNVEQF
few | TRBV20-1 | RVERPDPNSPLH
few | TRBV7-2 | ASSSTIKRAGSEKLF
few | TRBV7-9 | ASSLRHSEAF
. | TRBV7-9 | ASNPGQGIMNTEAF
many | TRBV29-1 | SVEIGPAGTEAF
few | TRBV7-8 | ASSVAGGMGETQY
. | TRBV7-8 | ASSFLAGLTDTQY
. | TRBV11-2 | ASSLGRGRGTGELF